These 32 T cell receptor beta chains originate from one sample sequenced in a study of radiotherapy plus CTLA-4 blockade in lung cancer. Sequenced by immunoSEQ multiplex PCR; TCRdb stores in-frame clones only, minus some. This table has about 13,000 clones, about 87% appearing once. The specimen comprised peripheral blood, sampled from a patient treated with radiotherapy plus ipilimumab. Source of these receptors: a human donor with non-small cell lung cancer that progressed on radiotherapy plus ipilimumab. Some clones in this sample may be carry-over from other donors' samples.

CDR3 sequence: CASSVAGGPYNEQFF. Written as DNA, the CDR3 is TGTGCCAGCAGCGTAGCGGGGGGACCATACAATGAGCAGTTCTTC. This chain links TRBV9 with TRBJ2-1, with 7 positions matching TRBD2. The germline CDR1 and CDR2 sequences are SGDLS and YYNGEE. The V segment lost 0 bases and the J segment 4 bases; nucleotides outside the gene matches: 4. The CDR3 extends over 15 amino acids.

The genes are TRBV4-1 and TRBJ1-2, with D perhaps matching TRBD1 (6 bases). The CDR3 consists of 19 residues. Trimming removed 3 bases from V and 4 bases from J, with 27 bases in between. CDR1 and CDR2 from the germline V gene are MGHRA and YSYEKL. In nucleotides, the CDR3 is TGCGCCAGCAGCCAGGGTGAGGGCAGGGGCGCGGGTGTGGCCTATGGCTACACCTTC. This codes for CASSQGEGRGAGVAYGYTF.

The J gene is TRBJ2-1, the V gene TRBV12-5; tentative D call: TRBD2 (7 bases). CDR1 and CDR2 (germline): LGHNT, FRNRAP. V lost 7 bases to trimming and J lost 4 bases, with 17 bases between them. The CDR3 sequence is 15 residues long. CDR3 nucleotides: TGTGCTAGTGCCCCCCTGGGAGGGGGGTACAATGAGCAGTTCTTC. This sequence encodes CASAPLGGGYNEQFF.

This chain links TRBV23-1 with TRBJ1-5, with D uncertain. TRBV23-1 is annotated as an ORF whose role is uncertain. The CDR3 spans 17 residues. V shed 0 bases and J shed 2 bases, with 14 bases lying between them. The CDR3 nucleotides read TGCGCCAGCAGTCAATCGGGCCGGGAAAGAGGCAATCAGCCCCAGCATTTT. It yields the protein CASSQSGRERGNQPQHF.

The chain has TRBV9 and TRBJ1-2; TRBD1 aligns across 7 bases. Germline CDR1 SGDLS, CDR2 YYNGEE. CDR3 length equals 18 residues. V lost 0 bases to trimming and J lost 5 bases; unmatched junction nucleotides: 16. This CDR3 is CASSVAEGGWTGLYGYTF. The CDR3, as DNA: TGTGCCAGCAGCGTAGCGGAAGGTGGTTGGACAGGACTTTATGGCTACACCTTC.

The chain couples TRBV6-4 to TRBJ1-1; unclear D gene. CDR3 length: 16 residues. Germline assignment: CDR1 MRHNA and CDR2 SNTAGT. Trimming stripped 0 bases from V and 5 bases from J, with 16 bases between. As DNA, the CDR3 is TGTGCCAGCAGTGACTCGGTCGAGGGCCGTAGGACTGAAGCTTTCTTT. This encodes CASSDSVEGRRTEAFF.

The CDR3 DNA sequence: TGTGCCAGCAGCAAGGACACGTCCTACGAGCAGTACTTC. Encoded protein: CASSKDTSYEQYF. V gene TRBV6-5 combines with J gene TRBJ2-7, with TRBD1 as a possible D gene (5 bases). The germline V gene encodes CDR1 MNHEY and CDR2 SVGAGI. V lost 6 bases and J 1 base, leaving 10 bases between the germline ends. This CDR3 spans 13 amino acids.

CDR3 amino acids: CASSGIYPQDNYGYTF. CDR3 DNA: TGTGCCAGCAGTGGTATCTACCCCCAGGATAACTATGGCTACACCTTC. V usage is TRBV25-1 and J usage is TRBJ1-2; D ambiguous. The CDR3 sequence is 16 residues long. V lost 4 bases and J lost 1, with 16 bases in between. Germline CDR1 and CDR2: MGHDK and SYGVNS.

This chain joins TRBV6-5 and TRBJ2-3; D unclear. Trimming took 3 bases from V and 2 from J, leaving 9 bases between them. The germline V gene encodes CDR1 MNHEY and CDR2 SVGAGI. The length of the CDR3 is 14 residues. The CDR3 DNA is TGTGCCAGCAGTTATGGGCCCCTCACAGATACGCAGTATTTT. Its translation is CASSYGPLTDTQYF.

The V and J genes are TRBV30 and TRBJ1-5; D might be TRBD1 (6 bases). The CDR3 spans 14 residues. The germline V gene has CDR1 GTSNPN and CDR2 SVGIG (reference sequence). The V end lost 5 bases, the J end lost 0 bases, and 11 bases lay between the germline ends. CDR3 coding DNA: TGTGCCTGGGAGGGGGGGGATAGCAATCAGCCCCAGCATTTT. This sequence encodes CAWEGGDSNQPQHF.

The chain combines TRBV19 with TRBJ2-1; 10 bases fit TRBD2. The CDR3 loop spans 15 amino acids. Losses at the gene ends were 3 bases for V and 7 bases for J; bases not matched to a gene: 6. Germline V gene lookup returns CDR1 LNHDA and CDR2 SQIVND (reference sequence). This CDR3 reads CASSITLAGPNEQFF. The CDR3 DNA is TGTGCCAGTAGTATCACACTAGCGGGGCCTAATGAGCAGTTCTTC.

V gene TRBV7-9 combines with J gene TRBJ1-1, with 8 bases fitting TRBD1. This CDR3 spans 16 amino acids. After removal of 7 bases from V and 0 bases from J, the junction contained 10 bases not matched to a gene. CDR1 and CDR2 (germline): SEHNR, FQNEAQ (reference sequence). The DNA for the CDR3 is TGTGCCAGCACCCAACCAGGGGGCCTCATGAACACTGAAGCTTTCTTT. Protein sequence: CASTQPGGLMNTEAFF. The entire variable domain, with the rest obtained from reference TRBV7-9 and TRBJ1-1, is as follows: DTGVSQNPRHKITKRGQNVTFRCDPISEHNRLYWYRQTLGQGPEFLTYFQNEAQLEKSRLLSDRFSAERPKGSFSTLEIQRTEQGDSAMYLCASTQPGGLMNTEAFFGQGTRLTVV.

This clone was recorded a few times. The J gene is TRBJ1-5, the V gene TRBV30; TRBD1 is a possible D gene (5 bases). Trimming shortened V by 3 bases and J by 2 bases, and 17 bases separated the two germline ends. Germline V gene sequence: CDR1 GTSNPN, CDR2 SVGIG (reference sequence). CDR3 size: 16 residues. CDR3 sequence: CAWSPDSQGGNQPQHF. The CDR3 nucleotides read TGTGCCTGGAGCCCAGACTCCCAGGGCGGCAATCAGCCCCAGCATTTT.

The chain employs TRBV5-6 and TRBJ2-5; 9 nucleotides line up with TRBD2. The CDR3 spans 16 residues. Germline lookup yields CDR1 SGHDT and CDR2 YYEEEE. Germline trimming cut 6 bases from V and 1 base from J; bases unmatched to any gene: 10. The CDR3 DNA follows: TGTGCCAGCAATATAGCGGGAGCTCATCCCCAAGAGACCCAGTACTTC. Residues: CASNIAGAHPQETQYF.

In this sample, this clone turned up a few times. The chain uses TRBV4-3 and TRBJ1-2; 7 bases are a match to TRBD1. The CDR3 totals 14 residues. CDR1 and CDR2 from the germline V gene are LGHNA and YSLEER. After removal of 3 bases from V and 7 bases from J, the junction contained 8 bases not matched to a gene. CDR3 bases: TGCGCCAGCAGCCACGCACTGACAGGGAGTGGCTACACCTTC. Translation gives CASSHALTGSGYTF.

The chain employs TRBV5-1 and TRBJ2-6; maybe TRBD1 (5 bases). Trimming cost V 5 bases and J 4 bases, with 13 bases left between them. From germline, CDR1 is SGHRS and CDR2 YFSETQ. The length of the CDR3 is 15 residues. This chain's CDR3 is CASRQGVPGANVLTF. The CDR3 region has the DNA TGCGCCAGCAGGCAAGGGGTACCCGGGGCCAACGTCCTGACTTTC.

The rearrangement uses TRBV19 and TRBJ1-2; 8 bases map to TRBD1. With V trimmed by 7 bases and J by 2 bases, 0 bases remained unmatched. CDR3 length: 12 residues. CDR1 and CDR2 (germline): LNHDA, SQIVND (reference sequence). The CDR3 here is CASTGGNYGYTF. In DNA form, the CDR3 reads TGTGCCAGTACAGGGGGCAACTATGGCTACACCTTC.

This chain connects TRBV14 to TRBJ2-3; TRBD2 aligns across 7 bases. The CDR3 covers 17 residues. V was clipped by 2 bases and J by 0 bases; unmatched bases: 8. CDR1 is SGHDN and CDR2 is FVKESK in the germline V gene. CDR3 sequence reads: CASSQRPLAQSTDTQYF. CDR3 coding DNA: TGTGCCAGCAGCCAACGACCACTAGCGCAAAGCACAGATACGCAGTATTTT.

This clone has a single count. The genes are TRBV7-2 and TRBJ2-1; a possible D gene is TRBD1 (5 bases). CDR1 and CDR2 (germline): SGHTA, FQGNSA. The CDR3 is 12 residues long. V lost 4 bases and J 13 bases, leaving 14 bases between the germline ends. The CDR3 sequence: CASSSQGIGQFF. In DNA, the CDR3 is TGTGCCAGCAGCTCCCAGGGCATAGGTCAGTTCTTC.

This chain uses TRBV23-1 with TRBJ1-6, with a tentative D call TRBD1 (6 bases). TRBV23-1 is designated an ORF whose function remains uncertain. V was trimmed by 3 bases and J by 15 bases, leaving 21 bases between them. The length of the CDR3 is 15 residues. The CDR3 DNA reads TGCGCCAGCAGTCAGGGAACAGGGAAATGGGTTAACCTCCACTTT. Its translation: CASSQGTGKWVNLHF.

The chain couples TRBV10-3 to TRBJ2-3; D is ambiguous. Germline CDR1 ENHRY, CDR2 SYGVKD. The CDR3 length is 13 residues. V was cut by 6 bases and J by 2 bases, with 9 bases left in between. The CDR3 DNA sequence: TGTGCCATCAGCCGCAGTTCCACAGATACGCAGTATTTT. This sequence encodes CAISRSSTDTQYF.

V is TRBV27 and J is TRBJ1-3; 8 positions match TRBD1. The CDR3 consists of 13 residues. CDR1 is MNHEY and CDR2 is SMNVEV in the germline V gene (reference sequence). The J segment lost 3 bases and the V segment lost 6 bases, leaving 1 base of the junction unmatched. CDR3 coding DNA: TGTGCCAGCAGGACAGGGGTTGGAAACACCATATATTTT. Its protein product is CASRTGVGNTIYF.

This clone turned up a few times. The chain recombines TRBV19 with TRBJ2-7, with TRBD1 matching over 8 bases. Trimming took 9 bases from V and 1 from J; bases not matched to a gene: 11. This CDR3 has 15 amino acids. CDR1 is LNHDA and CDR2 is SQIVND in the germline V gene (reference sequence). The CDR3 DNA reads as TGTGCCAGCAGATTATCGGGACAGGCGTCCTACGAGCAGTACTTC. Translating gives CASRLSGQASYEQYF.

V gene TRBV5-4 combines with J gene TRBJ2-3, with 7 bases identical to TRBD2. CDR1 and CDR2 from the germline V gene are SGHNT and YYREEE (reference sequence). With 2 bases clipped from V and 2 bases from J, the junction kept 2 bases outside the gene matches. The length of the CDR3 is 14 residues. CDR3 sequence reads: CASSFTSDTDTQYF. In DNA, the CDR3 is TGTGCCAGCAGCTTTACTAGCGACACAGATACGCAGTATTTT. The whole variable domain, filled in from reference TRBV5-4 and TRBJ2-3, reads ETGVTQSPTHLIKTRGQQVTLRCSSQSGHNTVSWYQQALGQGPQFIFQYYREEENGRGNFPPRFSGLQFPNYSSELNVNALELDDSALYLCASSFTSDTDTQYFGPGTRLTVL.

The genes are TRBV5-1 and TRBJ2-1, with D perhaps matching TRBD1 (6 bases). CDR1 and CDR2 (germline): SGHRS, YFSETQ. The CDR3 loop spans 18 amino acids. Trimming pared 0 bases from V and 5 bases from J, leaving 21 bases between. CDR3 bases: TGCGCCAGCAGCTTGGGACGAGGGGGAGCGATGTGGGACAATGAGCAGTTCTTC. Translated: CASSLGRGGAMWDNEQFF.

The chain is built from TRBV2 and TRBJ2-2; 13 nucleotides agree with TRBD2. In germline, CDR1 is SNHLY, CDR2 FYNNEI. V trimming: 6 bases; J trimming: 6 bases; junction bases outside the gene matches: 7. This CDR3 is built from 16 residues. The CDR3 region is CASRGLAGVRSGELFF. The CDR3 DNA is TGTGCCAGCAGAGGACTAGCGGGAGTTCGATCCGGGGAGCTGTTTTTT.

This chain uses TRBV4-2 with TRBJ1-6; no clear D. V was clipped by 0 bases and J by 13 bases, with 7 bases between them. The V gene's germline CDR1 is LGHNA and CDR2 YNFKEQ. The CDR3 sequence is 12 residues long. CDR3 region: CASSQDRGPLHF. In nucleotides, the CDR3 is TGTGCCAGCAGCCAAGATCGCGGTCCCCTCCACTTT.

The J gene is TRBJ2-7, the V gene TRBV5-1; 10 bases agree with TRBD2. The CDR3 sequence is 15 residues long. V shed 4 bases and J 7 bases; nucleotides not matched to a gene: 11. The germline CDR1 and CDR2 sequences are SGHRS and YFSETQ. CDR3 amino acids: CASSRGTSEGVEQYF. In DNA, the CDR3 is TGCGCCAGCAGCCGAGGGACTAGCGAAGGGGTAGAGCAGTACTTC.

This clone was detected only once. This chain uses TRBV6-1 with TRBJ1-4; D unresolved. Per germline, CDR1 MNHNS and CDR2 SASEGT. CDR3 length: 13 residues. Trimming took off 6 bases at V and 4 bases at J, with 9 bases between the two ends. The CDR3 spells CASSGVSNEKLFF. The CDR3 DNA reads as TGTGCCAGCAGCGGGGTCAGTAATGAAAAACTGTTTTTT.

The genes are TRBV6-5 and TRBJ2-1; TRBD2 aligns across 7 bases. Germline CDR1 reads MNHEY; CDR2 reads SVGAGI. This CDR3 is built from 14 residues. V was pared by 5 bases and J by 8 bases, with 9 bases of the junction left unmatched. The CDR3 DNA reads TGTGCCAGCAGTCGTGGGGGGGGTGGGGATGAGCAGTTCTTC. Translated, it gives CASSRGGGGDEQFF.

The V gene is TRBV5-6, the J gene TRBJ1-1; 7 bases align to TRBD1. The V segment lost 2 bases and the J segment 8 bases; nucleotides outside the gene matches: 18. The V gene's germline CDR1 is SGHDT and CDR2 YYEEEE. The length of the CDR3 is 17 residues. This CDR3 is CASSLLRGTVDLVEAFF. The CDR3 DNA follows: TGTGCCAGCAGCTTACTACGTGGGACAGTAGACCTTGTGGAAGCTTTCTTT. Filled out from reference TRBV5-6 and TRBJ1-1, the complete variable domain reads DAGVTQSPTHLIKTRGQQVTLRCSPKSGHDTVSWYQQALGQGPQFIFQYYEEEERQRGNFPDRFSGHQFPNYSSELNVNALLLGDSALYLCASSLLRGTVDLVEAFFGQGTRLTVV.

The V gene is TRBV15, the J gene TRBJ1-1, with D possibly being TRBD1 (5 bases). This CDR3 is 13 amino acids long. CDR1 and CDR2 (germline): LNHNV, YYDKDF (reference sequence). V lost 0 bases and J 8 bases, leaving 10 bases between the germline ends. The CDR3 spells CATSRDRQQEAFF. Written as DNA, the CDR3 is TGTGCCACCAGCAGAGACAGACAGCAAGAAGCTTTCTTT.